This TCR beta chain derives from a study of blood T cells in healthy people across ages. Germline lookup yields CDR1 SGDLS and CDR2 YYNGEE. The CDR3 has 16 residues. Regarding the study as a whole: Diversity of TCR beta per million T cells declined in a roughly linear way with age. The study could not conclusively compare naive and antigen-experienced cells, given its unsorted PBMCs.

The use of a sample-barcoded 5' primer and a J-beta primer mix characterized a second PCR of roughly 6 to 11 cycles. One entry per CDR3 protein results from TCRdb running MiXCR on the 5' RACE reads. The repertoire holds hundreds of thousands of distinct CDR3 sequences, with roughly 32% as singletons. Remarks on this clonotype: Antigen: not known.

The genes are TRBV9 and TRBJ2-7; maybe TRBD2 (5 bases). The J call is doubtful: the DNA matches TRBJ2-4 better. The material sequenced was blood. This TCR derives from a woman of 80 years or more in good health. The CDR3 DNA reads TGTGCCAGCAGCCCCAGCCCAAAACTAGGCGCGAACATTCAGTACTTC. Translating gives CASSPSPKLGANIQYF.